This T cell receptor beta chain originates from a study of vaccination effects on CD4 cells after COVID-19. Study-level information: Viral peptide pools were used in the ViraFEST assay to expand antigen-specific CD4+ T cells, and sequencing came afterward. Post-vaccine specimens arrived a median 72 days past the second dose.

As to this clone: As yet, its antigen is unknown.

The CDR3 has 15 residues. Per the germline V gene, CDR1 is SGHRS and CDR2 is YFSETQ. Germline trimming cut 4 bases from V and 3 bases from J; bases unmatched to any gene: 7. Repertoires were generated with immunoSEQ multiplex PCR, while TCRdb's copy carries only in-frame clones and drops some. The sample has approximately 47,000 clones; roughly two thirds are singletons. CD4+ T cells were isolated after about eleven days of culture. The cohort was immunized with two doses of either the BNT162b2 or mRNA-1273 vaccine. Sequences were derived from CD4+ T cells from PBMCs cultured without peptide, sampled after COVID-19 vaccination. This TCR was recovered from a human donor who received a COVID-19 vaccine. This chain connects TRBV5-1 to TRBJ2-3; TRBD2 aligns across 8 bases. CDR3 coding DNA: TGCGCCAGCAGCGGGCAGACTAGCGCAACAGATACGCAGTATTTT. Translation: CASSGQTSATDTQYF.